This T cell receptor (beta chain) was sequenced during a study of metastatic and nonmetastatic thyroid tumors. Study-level background: The authors compared repertoires across blood and tumor or nodule tissue from malignant and benign thyroid patients.

TCRdb reanalyzed the PCR reads via MiXCR. This sample has fewer than 15,000 clones, with about 27% found just once. Every patient underwent thyroid surgery untreated. The CDR3 consists of 14 residues. CDR1 and CDR2 (germline): SGHRS, YFSETQ. The ends were cut back, 1 base at V and 8 bases at J, with 12 bases in the middle. This sequence joins TRBV5-1 and TRBJ1-4, with D uncertain. The clonotype was recovered from a female donor with papillary thyroid cancer or a benign thyroid nodule (not recorded which). Some clones in this sample may be carry-over from other donors' samples. Specimen: tumor tissue. CDR3 DNA: TGCGCCAGCAGCTTGTCCGGGATCGGAGAAAAACTGTTTTTT. This codes for CASSLSGIGEKLFF.